The entry below gives a single T cell receptor beta chain sequence along with its context. Its target is not known. Separation from the approximately 660-subject first cohort characterized the roughly 120-subject validation cohort, to which the donors belonged. This entry comes from a study of cytomegalovirus exposure and HLA in healthy donors. On the study more broadly: In a later analysis, it was reported that the approximately 110 validation repertoires had been produced on the same platform as the 690 or so repertoires belonging to the first cohort. Overall study results and limits: Some TCR beta chains (164 of them) were listed as cytomegalovirus-associated. Rare TCR sequences dominated, though some public TCRs recurred in many donors.

V shed 4 bases and J shed 1 base, with 4 bases lying between them. Germline V CDR1 and CDR2: MGHDK, SYGVNS. This CDR3 comprises 13 residues. Some clones are missing from TCRdb's copy, which holds only in-frame ones; the method was immunoSEQ multiplex PCR. There are around 130,000 clones in the sample; nearly 90% occur only once, and about 3.7% lies in the top ten. The source is a man aged 30 to 39 in good health and CMV-seronegative. Material: PBMCs. The chain uses TRBV25-1 and TRBJ2-2; no clear D. Written as DNA, the CDR3 is TGTGCCAGCAGTGGAGGGAACACCGGGGAGCTGTTTTTT. Protein product: CASSGGNTGELFF.